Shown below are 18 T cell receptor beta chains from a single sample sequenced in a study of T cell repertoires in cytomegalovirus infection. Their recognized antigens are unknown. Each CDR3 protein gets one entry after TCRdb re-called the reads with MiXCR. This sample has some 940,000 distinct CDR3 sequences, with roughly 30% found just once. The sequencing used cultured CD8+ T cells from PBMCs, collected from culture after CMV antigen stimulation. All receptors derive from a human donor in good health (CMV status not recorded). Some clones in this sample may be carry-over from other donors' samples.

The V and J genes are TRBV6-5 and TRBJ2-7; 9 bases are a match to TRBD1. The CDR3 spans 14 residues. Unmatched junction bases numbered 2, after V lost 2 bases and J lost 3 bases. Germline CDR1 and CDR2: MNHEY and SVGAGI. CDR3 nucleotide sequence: TGTGCCAGCAGTTACGACAGGGGGATCTACGAGCAGTACTTC. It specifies CASSYDRGIYEQYF.

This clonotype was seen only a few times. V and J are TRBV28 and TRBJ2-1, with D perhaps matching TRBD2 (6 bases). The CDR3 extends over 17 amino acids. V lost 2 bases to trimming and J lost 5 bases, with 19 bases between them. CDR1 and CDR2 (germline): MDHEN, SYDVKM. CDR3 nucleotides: TGTGCCAGCAGTTTACTACCCGGGGGATCGGGGAACAATGAGCAGTTCTTC. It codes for CASSLLPGGSGNNEQFF. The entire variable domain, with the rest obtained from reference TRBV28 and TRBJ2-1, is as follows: DVKVTQSSRYLVKRTGEKVFLECVQDMDHENMFWYRQDPGLGLRLIYFSYDVKMKEKGDIPEGYSVSREKKERFSLILESASTNQTSMYLCASSLLPGGSGNNEQFFGPGTRLTVL.

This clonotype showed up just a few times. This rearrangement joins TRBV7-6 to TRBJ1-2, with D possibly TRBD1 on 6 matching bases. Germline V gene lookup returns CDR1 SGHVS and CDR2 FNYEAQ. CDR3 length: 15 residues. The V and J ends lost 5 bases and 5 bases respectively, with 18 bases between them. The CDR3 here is CASSNPTGGAYGYTF. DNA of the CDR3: TGTGCCAGCAGCAACCCGACGGGGGGCGCATATGGCTACACCTTC.

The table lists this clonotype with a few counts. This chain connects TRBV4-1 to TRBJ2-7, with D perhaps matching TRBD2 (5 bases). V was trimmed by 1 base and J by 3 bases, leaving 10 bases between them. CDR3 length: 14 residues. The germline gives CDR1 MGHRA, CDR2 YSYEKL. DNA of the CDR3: TGCGCCAGCAGCCAAGTCCGGGGTAACTACGAGCAGTACTTC. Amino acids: CASSQVRGNYEQYF.

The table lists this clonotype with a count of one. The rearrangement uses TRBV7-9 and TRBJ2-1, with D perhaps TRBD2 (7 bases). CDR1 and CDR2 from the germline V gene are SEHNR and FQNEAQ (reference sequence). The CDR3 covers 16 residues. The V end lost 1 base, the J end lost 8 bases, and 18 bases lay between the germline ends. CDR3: CASSLDRGGFRYEQFF. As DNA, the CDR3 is TGTGCCAGCAGCTTAGATAGGGGGGGATTTAGGTATGAGCAGTTCTTC.

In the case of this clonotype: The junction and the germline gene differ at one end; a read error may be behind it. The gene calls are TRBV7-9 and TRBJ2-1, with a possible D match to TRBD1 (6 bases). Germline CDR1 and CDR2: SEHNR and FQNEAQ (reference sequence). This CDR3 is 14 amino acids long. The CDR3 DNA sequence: TGTGCCAACAGCTTTCCTACTACAGGGTATAAGCAGTTCTTC. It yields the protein CANSFPTTGYKQFF.

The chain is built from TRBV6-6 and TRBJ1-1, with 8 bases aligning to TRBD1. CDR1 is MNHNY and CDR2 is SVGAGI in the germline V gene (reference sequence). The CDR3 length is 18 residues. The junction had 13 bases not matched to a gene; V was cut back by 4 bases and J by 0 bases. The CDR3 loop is CASSSQSGQDMMNTEAFF. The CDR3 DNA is TGTGCCAGCAGTTCTCAATCGGGACAGGATATGATGAACACTGAAGCTTTCTTT.

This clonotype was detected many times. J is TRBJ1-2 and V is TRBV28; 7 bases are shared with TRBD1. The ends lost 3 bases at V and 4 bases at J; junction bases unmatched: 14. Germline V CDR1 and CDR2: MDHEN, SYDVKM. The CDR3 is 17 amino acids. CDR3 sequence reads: CASSFTGYRGGGYGYTF. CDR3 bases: TGTGCCAGCAGTTTCACGGGGTACAGGGGAGGCGGCTATGGCTACACCTTC.

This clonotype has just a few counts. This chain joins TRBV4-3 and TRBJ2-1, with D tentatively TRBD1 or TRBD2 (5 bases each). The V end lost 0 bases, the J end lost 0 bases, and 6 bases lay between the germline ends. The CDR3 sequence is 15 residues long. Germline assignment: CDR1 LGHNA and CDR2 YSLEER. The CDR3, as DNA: TGCGCCAGCAGCCAAGACGGGACCTCCTACAATGAGCAGTTCTTC. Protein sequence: CASSQDGTSYNEQFF.

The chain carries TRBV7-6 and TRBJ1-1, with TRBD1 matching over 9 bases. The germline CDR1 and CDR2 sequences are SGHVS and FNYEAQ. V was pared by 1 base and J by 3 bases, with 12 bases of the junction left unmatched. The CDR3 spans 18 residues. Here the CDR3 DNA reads TGTGCCAGCAGCTTAGTTAGGGGACAGGGTCTGGCGGACACTGAAGCTTTCTTT. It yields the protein CASSLVRGQGLADTEAFF.

CDR3 sequence reads: CASSETSPYSYNEQFF. DNA for the CDR3: TGTGCCAGCAGTGAAACGTCGCCCTACTCCTACAATGAGCAGTTCTTC. The gene calls are TRBV6-1 and TRBJ2-1; D gene unclear. The CDR3 is made up of 16 amino acids. Looked up from germline, CDR1 is MNHNS and CDR2 is SASEGT. V lost 2 bases and J 0 bases, leaving 11 bases between the germline ends.

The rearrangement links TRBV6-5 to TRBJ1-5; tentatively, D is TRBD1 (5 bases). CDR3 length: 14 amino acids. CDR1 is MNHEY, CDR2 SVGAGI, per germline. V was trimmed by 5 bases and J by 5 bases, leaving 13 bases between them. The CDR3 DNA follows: TGTGCCAGCAGTCCCCGGGGCGCATATCAGCCCCAGCATTTT. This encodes CASSPRGAYQPQHF.

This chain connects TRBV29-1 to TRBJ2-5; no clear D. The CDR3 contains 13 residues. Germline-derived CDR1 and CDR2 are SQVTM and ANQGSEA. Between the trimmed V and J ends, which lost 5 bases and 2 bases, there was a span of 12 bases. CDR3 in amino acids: CSVLSDRQETQYF. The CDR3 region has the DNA TGCAGCGTTCTCTCGGACCGACAAGAGACCCAGTACTTC. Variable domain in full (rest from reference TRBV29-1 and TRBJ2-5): SAVISQKPSRDICQRGTSLTIQCQVDSQVTMMFWYRQQPGQSLTLIATANQGSEATYESGFVIDKFPISRPNLTFSTLTVSNMSPEDSSIYLCSVLSDRQETQYFGPGTRLLVL.

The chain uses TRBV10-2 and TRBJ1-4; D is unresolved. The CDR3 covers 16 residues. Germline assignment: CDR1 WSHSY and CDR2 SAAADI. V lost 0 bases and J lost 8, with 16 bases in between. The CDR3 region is CASSESSKDFDEKLFF. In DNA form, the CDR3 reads TGCGCCAGCAGTGAGTCTTCGAAGGACTTTGACGAAAAACTGTTTTTT.

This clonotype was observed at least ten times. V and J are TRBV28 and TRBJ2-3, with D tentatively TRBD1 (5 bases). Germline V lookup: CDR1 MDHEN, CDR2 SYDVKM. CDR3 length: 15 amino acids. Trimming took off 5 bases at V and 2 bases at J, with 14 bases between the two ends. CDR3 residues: CASSPPRTLTDTQYF. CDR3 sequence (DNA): TGTGCCAGCAGTCCCCCCCGGACACTCACAGATACGCAGTATTTT.

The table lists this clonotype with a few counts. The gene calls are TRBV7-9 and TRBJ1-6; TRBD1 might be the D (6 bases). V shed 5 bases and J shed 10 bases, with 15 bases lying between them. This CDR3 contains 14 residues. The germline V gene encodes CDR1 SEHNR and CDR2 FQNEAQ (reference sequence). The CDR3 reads CASSGTGPGSPLHF. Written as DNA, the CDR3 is TGTGCCAGCAGCGGTACAGGGCCGGGATCACCCCTCCACTTT. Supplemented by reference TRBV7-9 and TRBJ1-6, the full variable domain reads DTGVSQNPRHKITKRGQNVTFRCDPISEHNRLYWYRQTLGQGPEFLTYFQNEAQLEKSRLLSDRFSAERPKGSFSTLEIQRTEQGDSAMYLCASSGTGPGSPLHFGNGTRLTVT.

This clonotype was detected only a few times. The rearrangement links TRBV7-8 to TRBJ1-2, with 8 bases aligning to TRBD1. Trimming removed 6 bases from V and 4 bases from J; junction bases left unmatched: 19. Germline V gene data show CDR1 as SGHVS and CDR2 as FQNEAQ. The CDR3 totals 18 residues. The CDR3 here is CASSTKPGGQGQFYGYTF. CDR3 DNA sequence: TGTGCCAGCAGTACAAAACCCGGCGGACAGGGACAATTCTATGGCTACACCTTC.

The CDR3 DNA reads as TGCAGTGCTCTTGATCTCGGTTTGATTGAGGCTTTCTTT. It specifies CSALDLGLIEAFF. The rearrangement joins TRBV20-1 to TRBJ1-1; D call uncertain. The CDR3 length is 13 residues. V was cut by 5 bases and J by 11 bases, with 21 bases left in between. CDR1 and CDR2 (germline): DFQATT, SNEGSKA (reference sequence).